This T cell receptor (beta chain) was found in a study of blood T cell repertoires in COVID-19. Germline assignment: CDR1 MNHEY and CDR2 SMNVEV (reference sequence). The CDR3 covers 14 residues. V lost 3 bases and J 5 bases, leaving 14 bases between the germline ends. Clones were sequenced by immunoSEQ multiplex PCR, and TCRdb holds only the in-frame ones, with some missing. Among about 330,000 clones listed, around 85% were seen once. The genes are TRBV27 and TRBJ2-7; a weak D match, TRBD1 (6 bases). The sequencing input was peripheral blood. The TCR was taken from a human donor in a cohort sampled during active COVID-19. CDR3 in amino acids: CASSLDQGYDEQYF. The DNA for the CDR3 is TGTGCCAGCAGTTTGGACCAGGGGTACGACGAGCAGTACTTC.